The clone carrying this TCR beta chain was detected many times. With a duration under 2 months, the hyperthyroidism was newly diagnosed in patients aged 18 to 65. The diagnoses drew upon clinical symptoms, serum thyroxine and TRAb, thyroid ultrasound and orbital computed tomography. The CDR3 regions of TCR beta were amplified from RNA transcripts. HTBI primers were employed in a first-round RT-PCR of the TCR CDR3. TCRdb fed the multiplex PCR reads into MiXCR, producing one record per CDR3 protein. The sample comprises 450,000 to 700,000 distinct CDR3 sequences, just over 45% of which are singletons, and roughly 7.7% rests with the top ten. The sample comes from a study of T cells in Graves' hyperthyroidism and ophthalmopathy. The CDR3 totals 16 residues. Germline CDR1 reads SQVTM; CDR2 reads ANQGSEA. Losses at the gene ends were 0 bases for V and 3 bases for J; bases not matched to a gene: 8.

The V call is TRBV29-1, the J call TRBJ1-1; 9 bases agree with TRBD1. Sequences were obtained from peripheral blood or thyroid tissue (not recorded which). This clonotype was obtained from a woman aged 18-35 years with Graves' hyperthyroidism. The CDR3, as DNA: TGCAGCGTTGAAGATCGCGGAGGGACAGGGTACACTGAAGCTTTCTTT. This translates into CSVEDRGGTGYTEAFF.